The 17 T cell receptor beta chains below were found in one sample sequenced in a study of shared clonotypes between healthy human individuals. Using immunoSEQ multiplex PCR, the repertoire was profiled, and TCRdb retains in-frame clones only, with some absent. The table records roughly 1,600,000 clones, approximately 98.5% of them present only once. The sequencing input was naive CD4+ T cells sorted from blood. Documented subset: CD45RA+ positively selected. These receptors all stem from a man aged 25-45 years in good health.

The chain is built from TRBV10-1 and TRBJ2-3; no reliable D call. The CDR3 covers 15 residues. Germline-derived CDR1 and CDR2 are WNHNN and SYGVQD (reference sequence). Trimming stripped 0 bases from V and 0 bases from J, with 7 bases between. The CDR3 sequence: CASSESGRSTDTQYF. The CDR3 DNA reads as TGCGCCAGCAGTGAGTCTGGACGAAGCACAGATACGCAGTATTTT.

This sequence joins TRBV18 and TRBJ2-1; D is unclear. Germline V CDR1 and CDR2: KGHSH, LQKENI. CDR3 length: 13 amino acids. Trimming took 3 bases from V and 5 from J, leaving 8 bases between them. This CDR3 is CASSPRVDNEQFF. The CDR3 nucleotides are TGTGCCAGCTCACCGCGAGTTGACAATGAGCAGTTCTTC. The complete variable domain, with remaining parts taken from reference TRBV18 and TRBJ2-1, reads NAGVMQNPRHLVRRRGQEARLRCSPMKGHSHVYWYRQLPEEGLKFMVYLQKENIIDESGMPKERFSAEFPKEGPSILRIQQVVRGDSAAYFCASSPRVDNEQFFGPGTRLTVL.

The chain is built from TRBV11-3 and TRBJ2-1, with 10 bases that match TRBD2. V was pared by 5 bases and J by 1 base, with 14 bases of the junction left unmatched. Germline V lookup: CDR1 SGHNT, CDR2 YENEEA. The CDR3 loop spans 19 amino acids. The CDR3 DNA is TGTGCCAGCAGCGTCGTATTACTAGCGGGGATGACGTCCTACAATGAGCAGTTCTTC. Amino acids: CASSVVLLAGMTSYNEQFF.

This clone was picked up one time. The chain carries TRBV12-1 and TRBJ1-4. TRBV12-1 is a documented pseudogene. The CDR3 loop spans 14 amino acids. The CDR3 reads CASTLDRLNEKLFF. The CDR3 DNA reads as TGTGCCAGCACCCTGGATAGACTTAATGAAAAACTGTTTTTT.

The J gene is TRBJ2-7, the V gene TRBV28; D is perhaps TRBD2 (6 bases). The CDR3 runs to 11 residues. Between the trimmed V and J ends, which lost 6 bases and 9 bases, there was a span of 12 bases. Germline CDR1 MDHEN, CDR2 SYDVKM. For the CDR3, the DNA is TGTGCCAGCAGAGGGACTCGCGGGCAGTACTTC. Protein sequence: CASRGTRGQYF.

In the case of this clone: Other DNA sequences in the sample encode the same CDR3. This sequence joins TRBV5-1 and TRBJ1-1; 7 positions agree with TRBD1. CDR1 and CDR2 from the germline V gene are SGHRS and YFSETQ. After removal of 1 base from V and 0 bases from J, the junction contained 0 bases not matched to a gene. The CDR3 sequence is 14 residues long. The chain's CDR3 is CASSLRGLNTEAFF. The CDR3 DNA reads as TGCGCCAGCAGCTTGAGGGGGCTGAACACTGAAGCTTTCTTT.

The chain carries TRBV27 and TRBJ2-7; the D call may be TRBD1 or TRBD2 (6 bases each). This CDR3 contains 13 residues. Between the trimmed V and J ends, which lost 4 bases and 7 bases, there was a span of 14 bases. The germline gives CDR1 MNHEY, CDR2 SMNVEV (reference sequence). The CDR3 region is CASSSERRGEQYF. Written as DNA, the CDR3 is TGTGCCAGCAGTTCCGAGCGGAGGGGGGAGCAGTACTTC.

The rearrangement links TRBV10-2 to TRBJ2-5; the D is unclear. There are 16 residues in the CDR3. V lost 0 bases and J lost 2, with 13 bases in between. Germline V lookup: CDR1 WSHSY, CDR2 SAAADI. The DNA for the CDR3 is TGCGCCAGCAGTGAGTCTAGGGTCCGGAATCAAGAGACCCAGTACTTC. Protein: CASSESRVRNQETQYF.

The genes are TRBV6-1 and TRBJ2-7; TRBD1 agrees at 9 bases. Germline V CDR1 and CDR2: MNHNS, SASEGT. J was trimmed by 2 bases and V by 8 bases; bases with no gene match: 4. This CDR3 spans 13 amino acids. The CDR3 DNA follows: TGTGCCAGCTTGGGGACAGGGACCTACGAGCAGTACTTC. Translated, it gives CASLGTGTYEQYF.

The V gene is TRBV30, the J gene TRBJ1-5; D perhaps matches TRBD1 (5 bases). The CDR3 totals 13 residues. Germline V gives CDR1 GTSNPN, CDR2 SVGIG (reference sequence). V lost 2 bases, J lost 1 base, and 6 bases lay in between. DNA for the CDR3: TGTGCCTGGAGTCCAGGGAGCAATCAGCCCCAGCATTTT. This gives the protein CAWSPGSNQPQHF.

This clone was counted a single time. The CDR3 reads CASGENTDTQYF. The CDR3 nucleotides read TGTGCCAGCGGGGAAAACACAGATACGCAGTATTTT. The rearrangement joins TRBV5-6 to TRBJ2-3; D ambiguous. Between the trimmed V and J ends, which lost 7 bases and 2 bases, there was a span of 8 bases. This CDR3 is 12 amino acids long. Germline lookup yields CDR1 SGHDT and CDR2 YYEEEE.

The chain links TRBV7-2 to TRBJ2-7; the D is unclear. Germline CDR1 and CDR2: SGHTA and FQGNSA. The V gene lost 3 bases and the J gene lost 3 bases, with 9 bases spanning the gap. The CDR3 length is 13 residues. This CDR3 reads CASSFVQHYEQYF. CDR3 sequence (DNA): TGTGCCAGCAGCTTCGTACAGCACTACGAGCAGTACTTC.

V is TRBV6-5 and J is TRBJ2-7; possibly TRBD2 for D (6 bases). The CDR3 contains 15 residues. V lost 0 bases and J lost 6, with 15 bases in between. Germline V CDR1 and CDR2: MNHEY, SVGAGI. This chain's CDR3 is CASSYSRLANSEQYF. The DNA for the CDR3 is TGTGCCAGCAGTTACTCGAGGCTAGCGAACTCCGAGCAGTACTTC.

The chain is built from TRBV6-1 and TRBJ2-7, with 12 nucleotides matching TRBD2. Trimming took 4 bases from V and 2 from J; bases not matched to a gene: 0. Germline-derived CDR1 and CDR2 are MNHNS and SASEGT. The CDR3 is made up of 14 amino acids. This chain's CDR3 is CASSGLAGAYEQYF. The CDR3 DNA reads as TGTGCCAGCAGTGGACTAGCGGGGGCCTACGAGCAGTACTTC.

The chain uses TRBV9 and TRBJ2-3, with D tentatively TRBD2 (5 bases). CDR3 length: 13 amino acids. CDR1 and CDR2 (germline): SGDLS, YYNGEE. This CDR3 is CASARPDTDTQYF. The CDR3 DNA is TGTGCTAGCGCGAGGCCTGATACAGATACGCAGTATTTT.

This clone has a single count. The J gene is TRBJ2-2, the V gene TRBV28; TRBD1 matches 8 bases. Losses at the gene ends were 8 bases for V and 2 bases for J; bases not matched to a gene: 16. This CDR3 is 18 amino acids long. Germline lookup yields CDR1 MDHEN and CDR2 SYDVKM. The CDR3 spells CASHPNGMTGVNTGELFF. The CDR3 DNA is TGTGCCAGCCATCCGAATGGGATGACAGGGGTAAACACCGGGGAGCTGTTTTTT.

J is TRBJ2-3 and V is TRBV11-3, with a weak D call TRBD2 (6 bases). Germline V CDR1 and CDR2: SGHNT, YENEEA. The V end lost 5 bases, the J end lost 2 bases, and 20 bases lay between the germline ends. The CDR3 consists of 17 residues. This CDR3 reads CASSPRTHAGLTDTQYF. The CDR3 coding sequence is TGTGCCAGCAGCCCCCGAACCCATGCGGGGCTCACAGATACGCAGTATTTT.